This TCR beta chain was documented in a study of blood T cells in healthy people across ages. A second PCR, run for roughly 6 to 11 cycles, used a sample-barcoded 5' primer plus a J-beta primer mix. TCRdb analysed the 5' RACE reads with MiXCR anew, one entry per CDR3 protein. This table has around 500,000 distinct CDR3 sequences, roughly a quarter appearing once. A few counts support this clonotype. V shed 3 bases and J shed 4 bases, with 12 bases lying between them. CDR3 length equals 14 residues. These data were likewise used in another study, on T cells of mothers and their children.

The chain uses TRBV12-3 or TRBV12-4 and TRBJ1-2; D may be TRBD1 (5 bases). Sequenced: blood. The receptor was isolated from a boy aged 2 to 10 in good health. The CDR3 is CASSLIGTPYGYTF. The CDR3 nucleotides are TGTGCCAGCAGTTTGATCGGGACCCCCTATGGCTACACCTTC.